A single sample gave rise to the 8 T cell receptor beta chains below, sequenced in a study of cytomegalovirus exposure and HLA in healthy donors. Libraries were prepared by immunoSEQ multiplex PCR; TCRdb keeps only in-frame clonotypes and omits some of them. The sample yields 90,000 to 100,000 clones, roughly 87% seen once. Source material: PBMCs. These receptors all stem from a man aged 18-30 years in good health and CMV-seropositive.

This clone was seen a few times. The rearrangement links TRBV6-4 to TRBJ2-4, with TRBD2 identical over 8 bases. Germline V lookup: CDR1 MRHNA, CDR2 SNTAGT. The CDR3 runs 15 residues. Losses at the gene ends were 0 bases for V and 8 bases for J; bases not matched to a gene: 6. The CDR3 is CASSDSPGGQDIQYF. The CDR3 DNA reads as TGTGCCAGCAGTGACTCTCCGGGGGGGCAGGACATTCAGTACTTC.

The count of this clone is one. The rearrangement links TRBV19 to TRBJ1-5; D call uncertain. Trimming cost V 4 bases and J 6 bases, with 16 bases left between them. Germline CDR1 reads LNHDA; CDR2 reads SQIVND (reference sequence). This CDR3 spans 15 amino acids. CDR3 sequence (DNA): TGTGCCAGTAGTACCGGCGTGGGGAGGTCTCAGCCCCAGCATTTT. Its protein product is CASSTGVGRSQPQHF.

CDR3: CASSLIGQGASGNTIYF. In DNA, the CDR3 is TGTGCCAGCAGCTTGATAGGGCAGGGGGCAAGTGGAAACACCATATATTTT. The genes are TRBV5-4 and TRBJ1-3, with 8 bases matching TRBD1. The CDR3 length is 17 residues. With V trimmed by 1 base and J by 3 bases, 9 bases remained unmatched. The germline CDR1 and CDR2 sequences are SGHNT and YYREEE (reference sequence).

V and J are TRBV6-5 and TRBJ2-2; D is uncertain. CDR3 size: 14 residues. Germline values: CDR1 MNHEY, CDR2 SVGAGI. V shed 4 bases and J shed 1 base, with 7 bases lying between them. Here the CDR3 DNA reads TGTGCCAGCAGTTCCCTCCTGAACACCGGGGAGCTGTTTTTT. Its protein is CASSSLLNTGELFF.

The chain joins TRBV4-2 to TRBJ1-2; 8 positions match TRBD1. CDR3 length equals 14 residues. CDR1 is LGHNA, CDR2 YNFKEQ, per germline. V shed 3 bases and J 5 bases; nucleotides not matched to a gene: 5. For the CDR3, the DNA is TGTGCCAGCAGCCAGGTGGACAGGGATTATGGCTACACCTTC. This sequence encodes CASSQVDRDYGYTF.

The chain has TRBV6-5 and TRBJ2-7, with D maybe TRBD1 (6 bases). V was clipped by 6 bases and J by 6 bases, with 12 bases between them. Per the germline V gene, CDR1 is MNHEY and CDR2 is SVGAGI. CDR3 length equals 12 residues. The CDR3 nucleotides read TGTGCCAGCAGCAGATCGACAGGCGAGCAGTACTTC. Its protein is CASSRSTGEQYF.

This clone has only a few counts. The V and J genes are TRBV2 and TRBJ1-1; 9 positions match TRBD1. The trim removed 7 bases at V and 0 bases at J, leaving 3 bases unmatched. Per the germline V gene, CDR1 is SNHLY and CDR2 is FYNNEI. CDR3 length: 14 amino acids. Here the CDR3 DNA reads TGTGCCAGCACCAGGGACAGGGTGAACACTGAAGCTTTCTTT. This sequence encodes CASTRDRVNTEAFF.

The chain has TRBV7-6 and TRBJ1-5; the D is unclear. The V gene's germline CDR1 is SGHVS and CDR2 FNYEAQ. The CDR3 has 14 residues. Trimming took 5 bases from V and 7 from J, leaving 15 bases between them. The CDR3 region has the DNA TGTGCCAGCAGCCCCGGAGGATATGGACAGCCCCAGCATTTT. Its translation is CASSPGGYGQPQHF.